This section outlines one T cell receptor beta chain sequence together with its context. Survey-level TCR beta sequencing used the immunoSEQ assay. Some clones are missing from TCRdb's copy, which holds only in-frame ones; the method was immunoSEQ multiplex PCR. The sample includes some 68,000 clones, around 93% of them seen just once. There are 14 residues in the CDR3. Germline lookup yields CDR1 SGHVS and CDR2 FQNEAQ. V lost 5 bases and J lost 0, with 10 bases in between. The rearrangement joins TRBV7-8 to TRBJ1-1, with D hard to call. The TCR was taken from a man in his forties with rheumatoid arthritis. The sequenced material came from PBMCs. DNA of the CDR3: TGTGCCAGCAGCCAAGGGTTAGTGAACACTGAAGCTTTCTTT. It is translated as CASSQGLVNTEAFF.